The clone carrying this T cell receptor (beta chain) occurred once. V was trimmed by 3 bases and J by 2 bases, leaving 11 bases between them. CDR1 is MNHNS, CDR2 SASEGT, per germline. This CDR3 spans 14 amino acids. The data stem from a study of blood T cell repertoires in COVID-19. Across the whole study: Samples taken during acute and convalescent COVID-19 were collected in the United States, Italy and Spain. Sample material is recorded as cDNA or gDNA derived from T cells, B-cell-depleted T cells, or PBMCs.

In the original processing: Counts of nucleated cells, estimated from reference gene primer amplification, were obtained. Assay used: immunoSEQ multiplex PCR; TCRdb lists only in-frame clones, some missing. V and J calls and clone size follow that table, whereas D and trimming were derived from the DNA. The sample has approximately 230,000 clones, around nine tenths seen once; the top ten hold 1.3% to 1.5%. The TCR comes from an elderly man with acute or convalescent COVID-19. Sequenced material: peripheral blood. This rearrangement joins TRBV6-1 to TRBJ2-7; no clear D. The CDR3 bases are TGTGCCAGCAGTGATGTTACCCGGGCCTACGAGCAGTACTTC. Its protein is CASSDVTRAYEQYF.